These 19 T cell receptor beta chains originate from one sample sequenced in a study of blood T cell repertoires in COVID-19. The data were produced by immunoSEQ multiplex PCR, yet TCRdb's version contains in-frame clones alone and is incomplete. This table holds about 92,000 clones, 70% to 85% found once. Input material: peripheral blood. Receptor source: a woman in her sixties or seventies in a cohort sampled during active or convalescent COVID-19.

V usage is TRBV7-2 and J usage is TRBJ2-5; a possible D gene is TRBD2 (6 bases). Germline V gene sequence: CDR1 SGHTA, CDR2 FQGNSA. Trimming removed 0 bases at V and 7 bases at J, with 21 bases between. The CDR3 totals 17 residues. CDR3 sequence (DNA): TGTGCCAGCAGCTTAGCGGTGAAGGGAGGCCTGGGGGGGACCCAGTACTTC. Its protein is CASSLAVKGGLGGTQYF.

The CDR3 spells CASTPPLLHGSSYNEQFF. Written as DNA, the CDR3 is TGTGCCAGCACCCCCCCACTATTACACGGTAGCTCCTACAATGAGCAGTTCTTC. V is TRBV3-1 (or the pseudogene TRBV3-2) and J is TRBJ2-1; the D is unclear. The CDR3 length is 18 residues. V was shortened by 7 bases and J by 0 bases, with 22 bases between the two germline ends. Germline lookup yields CDR1 LGHDT and CDR2 YNNKEL (reference sequence).

The chain is built from TRBV5-6 and TRBJ2-7; 10 bases map to TRBD1. The CDR3 runs to 16 residues. J gave up 3 bases and V 0 bases, and 6 bases lay outside the gene matches. Germline assignment: CDR1 SGHDT and CDR2 YYEEEE. The CDR3, as DNA: TGTGCCAGCAGCTTGGCCCGGACAGGGGGGGACTACGAGCAGTACTTC. Translating it yields CASSLARTGGDYEQYF.

The chain employs TRBV5-1 and TRBJ2-7, with no clear D. Germline V lookup: CDR1 SGHRS, CDR2 YFSETQ. Between the trimmed V and J ends, which lost 4 bases and 2 bases, there was a span of 10 bases. CDR3 length: 13 residues. CDR3 amino acids: CASSPIGPYEQYF. For the CDR3, the DNA is TGCGCCAGCAGCCCGATTGGCCCCTACGAGCAGTACTTC.

The genes are TRBV13 and TRBJ2-7; tentative D call: TRBD2 (6 bases). Trimming stripped 1 base from V and 7 bases from J, with 20 bases between. The V gene's germline CDR1 is PRHDT and CDR2 FYEKMQ (reference sequence). The CDR3 contains 16 residues. CDR3 in DNA: TGTGCCAGCAGCTTAGCGAGGGGAGGCAAGACGGTTGAGCAGTACTTC. Amino acid sequence: CASSLARGGKTVEQYF.

A few counts support this clone. The genes are TRBV6-5 and TRBJ1-2; 8 nucleotides agree with TRBD1. The germline CDR1 and CDR2 sequences are MNHEY and SVGAGI. Trimming took 2 bases from V and 2 from J; bases not matched to a gene: 4. This CDR3 contains 15 residues. The CDR3, as DNA: TGTGCCAGCAGTTACGGGACAGGAAAAAACTATGGCTACACCTTC. Translation gives CASSYGTGKNYGYTF.

The V gene is TRBV15, the J gene TRBJ2-5; a weak D match, TRBD1 (5 bases). The CDR3 covers 15 residues. Germline CDR1 reads LNHNV; CDR2 reads YYDKDF (reference sequence). Trimming shortened V by 0 bases and J by 3 bases, and 11 bases separated the two germline ends. The CDR3 loop is CATSRDLGEEETQYF. The CDR3 bases are TGTGCCACCAGCAGAGATCTAGGGGAAGAAGAGACCCAGTACTTC.

The rearrangement uses TRBV9 and TRBJ2-7, with D perhaps TRBD2 (6 bases). The CDR3 is 14 residues long. Germline V gene data show CDR1 as SGDLS and CDR2 as YYNGEE. Trimming shortened V by 0 bases and J by 7 bases, and 14 bases separated the two germline ends. CDR3 sequence: CASSVAWRGGEQYF. CDR3 coding DNA: TGTGCCAGCAGCGTAGCTTGGAGGGGTGGAGAGCAGTACTTC.

The chain is built from TRBV5-4 and TRBJ2-7, with D maybe TRBD2 (6 bases). V lost 1 base to trimming and J lost 5 bases, with 13 bases between them. This CDR3 is 14 amino acids long. CDR1 SGHNT and CDR2 YYREEE come from the germline V gene (reference sequence). CDR3 nucleotides: TGTGCCAGCAGCTTGAACACACGGGGGAACGAGCAGTACTTC. Translating gives CASSLNTRGNEQYF. Based on the CDR3 plus reference TRBV5-4 and TRBJ2-7, the full variable domain is ETGVTQSPTHLIKTRGQQVTLRCSSQSGHNTVSWYQQALGQGPQFIFQYYREEENGRGNFPPRFSGLQFPNYSSELNVNALELDDSALYLCASSLNTRGNEQYFGPGTRLTVT.

The table lists this clone with a few counts. The V and J genes are TRBV4-1 and TRBJ2-1, with 10 bases identical to TRBD1. The V segment lost 8 bases and the J segment 7 bases; nucleotides outside the gene matches: 20. CDR3 length: 18 residues. In germline, CDR1 is MGHRA, CDR2 YSYEKL. The CDR3 reads CASAYDPPDRGQINEQFF. In DNA, the CDR3 is TGCGCCAGCGCATACGATCCCCCTGACAGGGGGCAGATAAATGAGCAGTTCTTC.

This chain uses TRBV18 with TRBJ2-7; 10 nucleotides align to TRBD1. The CDR3 is 16 amino acids. Per the germline V gene, CDR1 is KGHSH and CDR2 is LQKENI. Trimming removed 2 bases from V and 4 bases from J; junction bases left unmatched: 8. CDR3 in amino acids: CASSPIPPGQGYEQYF. In nucleotides, the CDR3 is TGTGCCAGCTCACCAATTCCCCCGGGACAGGGGTACGAGCAGTACTTC.

This chain connects TRBV18 to TRBJ2-1, with D tentatively TRBD1 (6 bases). This CDR3 is built from 18 residues. The germline V gene encodes CDR1 KGHSH and CDR2 LQKENI. V was pared by 0 bases and J by 8 bases, with 23 bases between. The CDR3, as DNA: TGTGCCAGCTCACCACCCCCCAGGGGAACACTCCGGACGGATGAGCAGTTCTTC. It specifies CASSPPPRGTLRTDEQFF.

The rearrangement uses TRBV7-9 and TRBJ2-1, with 11 positions matching TRBD2. The CDR3 spans 15 residues. V trimming: 1 base; J trimming: 6 bases; junction bases outside the gene matches: 2. Germline CDR1 is SEHNR and CDR2 is FQNEAQ (reference sequence). CDR3 protein: CASSLVLAGVNEQFF. The CDR3 nucleotides read TGTGCCAGCAGCTTAGTACTAGCGGGGGTCAATGAGCAGTTCTTC.

This chain connects TRBV6-6 to TRBJ1-1; 9 bases are shared with TRBD1. Unmatched junction bases numbered 1, after V lost 2 bases and J lost 0 bases. The CDR3 covers 15 residues. Germline CDR1 reads MNHNY; CDR2 reads SVGAGI (reference sequence). The CDR3 loop is CASSYDRGMNTEAFF. The CDR3 nucleotides read TGTGCCAGCAGTTACGACAGGGGGATGAACACTGAAGCTTTCTTT.

The chain recombines TRBV19 with TRBJ1-1, with D possibly matching TRBD1 (6 bases). CDR3 length: 13 residues. Trimming left V 4 bases short and J 1 base short, with 7 bases between. Germline V gene lookup returns CDR1 LNHDA and CDR2 SQIVND (reference sequence). The DNA of the CDR3 is TGTGCCAGTAGTACGACAGGGAACACTGAAGCTTTCTTT. It encodes CASSTTGNTEAFF. Based on the CDR3 plus reference TRBV19 and TRBJ1-1, the full variable domain is DGGITQSPKYLFRKEGQNVTLSCEQNLNHDAMYWYRQDPGQGLRLIYYSQIVNDFQKGDIAEGYSVSREKKESFPLTVTSAQKNPTAFYLCASSTTGNTEAFFGQGTRLTVV.

The rearrangement uses TRBV7-6 and TRBJ2-6; tentatively, D is TRBD1 (5 bases). This CDR3 has 20 amino acids. Trimming took off 1 base at V and 0 bases at J, with 19 bases between the two ends. Germline V gives CDR1 SGHVS, CDR2 FNYEAQ. The CDR3 DNA sequence: TGTGCCAGCAGCTTAGTAGGTTCAGGGTACCTCCGCTCTGGGGCCAACGTCCTGACTTTC. It is translated as CASSLVGSGYLRSGANVLTF.

The rearrangement uses TRBV19 and TRBJ2-2; 9 nucleotides match TRBD1. This CDR3 is built from 16 residues. The germline V gene encodes CDR1 LNHDA and CDR2 SQIVND (reference sequence). Trimming at V came to 3 bases and at J to 5 bases, leaving 7 bases not matched to a gene. The CDR3 DNA reads as TGTGCCAGTAGTATTCACAGGGGGCCGGGGACCGGGGAGCTGTTTTTT. Its translation is CASSIHRGPGTGELFF.

V gene TRBV7-3 combines with J gene TRBJ2-1; tentative D call: TRBD2 (6 bases). This CDR3 is built from 18 residues. In germline, CDR1 is SGHTA, CDR2 FQGTGA. Trimming left V 1 base short and J 2 bases short, with 18 bases between. The CDR3, as DNA: TGTGCCAGCAGCTTAAACGCCCTTGTAGCGGCGGCCTACAATGAGCAGTTCTTC. This encodes CASSLNALVAAAYNEQFF.

This chain links TRBV25-1 with TRBJ1-6; D possibly corresponds to TRBD1 (6 bases). The CDR3 loop spans 14 amino acids. Germline V gene lookup returns CDR1 MGHDK and CDR2 SYGVNS. V was clipped by 5 bases and J by 11 bases, with 16 bases between them. The CDR3 DNA reads as TGTGCCAGCAGTATGGGGGTACAGGGTACACCCCTCCACTTT. This translates into CASSMGVQGTPLHF.